The source of this T cell receptor (beta chain) is a study of breast tumors, draining lymph nodes, adjacent tissues. Study-level results: The lymph node origin of tumor T cells was framed as consistent with a hypothesis, not demonstrated.

Axillary draining lymph nodes of breast cancer patients supplied the node samples. This clonotype showed up many times. Antigen unknown. This CDR3 region has 15 residues. Trimming cost V 6 bases and J 3 bases, with 15 bases left between them. Germline CDR1 and CDR2: LNHDA and SQIVND (reference sequence). TCRdb reprocessed the multiplex PCR reads via MiXCR and lists one record per CDR3 protein. The table lists about 230,000 distinct CDR3 sequences, about 32% of them singletons. This chain joins TRBV19 and TRBJ1-5; tentatively, D is TRBD1 (6 bases). Sequences were obtained from axillary lymph node tissue. The receptor was derived from a female donor with breast cancer. Some clones in this sample may be carry-over from other donors' samples. The DNA for the CDR3 is TGTGCCAGTAGCTGGACAGAGGGTTTCAATCAGCCCCAGCATTTT. Protein product: CASSWTEGFNQPQHF.